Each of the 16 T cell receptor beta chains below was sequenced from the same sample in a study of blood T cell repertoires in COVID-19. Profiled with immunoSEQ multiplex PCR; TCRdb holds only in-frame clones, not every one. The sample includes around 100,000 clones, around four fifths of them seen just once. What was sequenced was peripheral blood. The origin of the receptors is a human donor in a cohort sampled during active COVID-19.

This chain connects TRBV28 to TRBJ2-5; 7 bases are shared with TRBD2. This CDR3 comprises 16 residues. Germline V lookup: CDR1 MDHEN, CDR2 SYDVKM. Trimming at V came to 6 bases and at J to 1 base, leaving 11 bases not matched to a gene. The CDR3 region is CASRISGTGGQETQYF. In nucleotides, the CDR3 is TGTGCCAGCAGGATCTCCGGGACGGGGGGCCAAGAGACCCAGTACTTC.

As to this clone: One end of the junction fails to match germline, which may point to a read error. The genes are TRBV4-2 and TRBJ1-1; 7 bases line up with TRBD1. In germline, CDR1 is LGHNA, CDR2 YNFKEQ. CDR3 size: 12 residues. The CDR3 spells CASSQRQGLTSF. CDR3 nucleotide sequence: TGTGCCAGCAGCCAACGACAGGGCCTAACCTCCTTT.

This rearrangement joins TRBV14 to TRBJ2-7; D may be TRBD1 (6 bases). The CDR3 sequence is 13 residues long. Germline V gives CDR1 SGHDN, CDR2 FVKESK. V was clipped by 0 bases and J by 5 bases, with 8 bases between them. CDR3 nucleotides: TGTGCCAGCAGCCAAGACAGGGACAACGAGCAGTACTTC. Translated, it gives CASSQDRDNEQYF.

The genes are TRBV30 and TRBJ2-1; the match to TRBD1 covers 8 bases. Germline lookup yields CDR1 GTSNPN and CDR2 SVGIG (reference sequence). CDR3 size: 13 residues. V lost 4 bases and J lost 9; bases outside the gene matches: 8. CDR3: CAWNADRGPEQFF. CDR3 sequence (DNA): TGTGCCTGGAACGCCGACAGGGGCCCTGAGCAGTTCTTC.

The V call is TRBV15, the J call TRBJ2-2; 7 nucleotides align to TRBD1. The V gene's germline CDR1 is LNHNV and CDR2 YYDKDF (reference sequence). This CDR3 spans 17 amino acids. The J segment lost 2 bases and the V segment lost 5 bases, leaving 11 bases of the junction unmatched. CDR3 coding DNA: TGTGCCACCAGCCGCTTCGAGGGGGCTGGAAACACCGGGGAGCTGTTTTTT. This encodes CATSRFEGAGNTGELFF.

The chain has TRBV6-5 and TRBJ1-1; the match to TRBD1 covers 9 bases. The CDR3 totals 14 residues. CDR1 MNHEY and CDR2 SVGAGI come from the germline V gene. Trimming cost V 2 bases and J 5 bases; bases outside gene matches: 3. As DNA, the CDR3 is TGTGCCAGCAGTTACGCAGACAGGGGGACTGAAGCTTTCTTT. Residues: CASSYADRGTEAFF.

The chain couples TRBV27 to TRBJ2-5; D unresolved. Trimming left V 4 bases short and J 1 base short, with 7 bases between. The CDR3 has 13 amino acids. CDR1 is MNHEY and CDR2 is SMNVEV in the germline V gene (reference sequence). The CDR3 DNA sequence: TGTGCCAGCAGTTCAGTCATCCAAGAGACCCAGTACTTC. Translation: CASSSVIQETQYF.

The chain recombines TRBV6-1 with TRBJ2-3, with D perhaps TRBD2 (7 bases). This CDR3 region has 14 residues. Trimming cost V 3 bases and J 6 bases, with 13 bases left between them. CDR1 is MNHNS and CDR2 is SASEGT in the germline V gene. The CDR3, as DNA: TGTGCCAGCAGTGATAGGGGGGGAGGGGATACGCAGTATTTT. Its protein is CASSDRGGGDTQYF.

In DNA, the CDR3 is TGTGCCAGCAGCTTAACAGTTGGAAATTATGGCTACACCTTC. Its protein is CASSLTVGNYGYTF. The V call is TRBV7-9, the J call TRBJ1-2; D gene ambiguous. Trimming stripped 2 bases from V and 5 bases from J, with 12 bases between. The CDR3 has 14 amino acids. Germline CDR1 and CDR2: SEHNR and FQNEAQ (reference sequence).

This CDR3 is CASSPRVTTGELFF. CDR3 DNA sequence: TGCGCCAGCAGCCCGAGGGTGACCACCGGGGAGCTGTTTTTT. V and J are TRBV4-3 and TRBJ2-2, with D maybe TRBD2 (5 bases). The ends were cut back, 4 bases at V and 4 bases at J, with 10 bases in the middle. The CDR3 is 14 amino acids. Germline V lookup: CDR1 LGHNA, CDR2 YSLEER.

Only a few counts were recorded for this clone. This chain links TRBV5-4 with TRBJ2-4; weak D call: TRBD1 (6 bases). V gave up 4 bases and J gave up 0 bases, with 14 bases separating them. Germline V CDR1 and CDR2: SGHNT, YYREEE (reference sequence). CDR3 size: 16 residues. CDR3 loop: CASSEEQGAAKNIQYF. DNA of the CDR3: TGTGCCAGCAGCGAGGAACAGGGTGCAGCCAAAAACATTCAGTACTTC.

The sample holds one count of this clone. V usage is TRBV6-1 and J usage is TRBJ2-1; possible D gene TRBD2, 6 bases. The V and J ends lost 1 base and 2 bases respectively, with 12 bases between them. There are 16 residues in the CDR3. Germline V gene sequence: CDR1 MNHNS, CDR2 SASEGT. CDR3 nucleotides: TGTGCCAGCAGTGAAGATGCAGGAGGGGCCTACAATGAGCAGTTCTTC. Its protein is CASSEDAGGAYNEQFF.

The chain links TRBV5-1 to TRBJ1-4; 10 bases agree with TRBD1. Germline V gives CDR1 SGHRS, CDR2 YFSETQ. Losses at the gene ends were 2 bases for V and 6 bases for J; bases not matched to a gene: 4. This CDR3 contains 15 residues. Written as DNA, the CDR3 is TGCGCCAGCAGCTTTATGACAGGGGGCTATGAAAAACTGTTTTTT. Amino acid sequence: CASSFMTGGYEKLFF.

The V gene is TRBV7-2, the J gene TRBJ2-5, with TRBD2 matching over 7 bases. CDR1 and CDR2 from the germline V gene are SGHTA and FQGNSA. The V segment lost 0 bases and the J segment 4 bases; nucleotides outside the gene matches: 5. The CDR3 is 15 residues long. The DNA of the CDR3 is TGTGCCAGCAGCTTAGCGGGGGGGGTAAGAGAGACCCAGTACTTC. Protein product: CASSLAGGVRETQYF.

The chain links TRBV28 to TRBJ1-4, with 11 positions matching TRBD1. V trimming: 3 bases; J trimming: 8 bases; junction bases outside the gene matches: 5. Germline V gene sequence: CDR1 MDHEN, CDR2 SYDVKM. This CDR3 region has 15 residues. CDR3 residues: CASSLQGQGGEKLFF. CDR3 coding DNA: TGTGCCAGCAGTTTGCAGGGACAGGGGGGAGAAAAACTGTTTTTT. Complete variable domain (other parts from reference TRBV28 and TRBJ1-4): DVKVTQSSRYLVKRTGEKVFLECVQDMDHENMFWYRQDPGLGLRLIYFSYDVKMKEKGDIPEGYSVSREKKERFSLILESASTNQTSMYLCASSLQGQGGEKLFFGSGTQLSVL.

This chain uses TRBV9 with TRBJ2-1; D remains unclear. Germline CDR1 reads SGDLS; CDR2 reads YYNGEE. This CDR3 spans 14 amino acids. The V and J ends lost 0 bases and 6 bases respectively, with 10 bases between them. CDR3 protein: CASSVGPGSNEQFF. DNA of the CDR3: TGTGCCAGCAGCGTAGGTCCCGGTAGCAATGAGCAGTTCTTC.